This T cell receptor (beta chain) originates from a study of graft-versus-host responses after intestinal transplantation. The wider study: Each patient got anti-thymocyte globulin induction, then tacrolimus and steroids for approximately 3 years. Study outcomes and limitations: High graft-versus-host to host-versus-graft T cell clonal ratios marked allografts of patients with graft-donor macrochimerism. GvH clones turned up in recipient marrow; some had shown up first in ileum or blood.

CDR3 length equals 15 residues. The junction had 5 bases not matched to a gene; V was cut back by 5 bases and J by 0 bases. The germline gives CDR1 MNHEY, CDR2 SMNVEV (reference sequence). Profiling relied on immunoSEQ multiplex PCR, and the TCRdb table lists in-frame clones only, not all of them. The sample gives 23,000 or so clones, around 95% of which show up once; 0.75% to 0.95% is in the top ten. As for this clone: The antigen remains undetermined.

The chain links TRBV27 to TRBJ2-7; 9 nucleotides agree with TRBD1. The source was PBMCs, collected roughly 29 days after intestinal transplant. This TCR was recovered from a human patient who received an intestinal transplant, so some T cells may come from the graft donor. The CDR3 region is CASSPDRGGSYEQYF. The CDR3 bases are TGTGCCAGCAGTCCGGACAGGGGAGGCTCCTACGAGCAGTACTTC.